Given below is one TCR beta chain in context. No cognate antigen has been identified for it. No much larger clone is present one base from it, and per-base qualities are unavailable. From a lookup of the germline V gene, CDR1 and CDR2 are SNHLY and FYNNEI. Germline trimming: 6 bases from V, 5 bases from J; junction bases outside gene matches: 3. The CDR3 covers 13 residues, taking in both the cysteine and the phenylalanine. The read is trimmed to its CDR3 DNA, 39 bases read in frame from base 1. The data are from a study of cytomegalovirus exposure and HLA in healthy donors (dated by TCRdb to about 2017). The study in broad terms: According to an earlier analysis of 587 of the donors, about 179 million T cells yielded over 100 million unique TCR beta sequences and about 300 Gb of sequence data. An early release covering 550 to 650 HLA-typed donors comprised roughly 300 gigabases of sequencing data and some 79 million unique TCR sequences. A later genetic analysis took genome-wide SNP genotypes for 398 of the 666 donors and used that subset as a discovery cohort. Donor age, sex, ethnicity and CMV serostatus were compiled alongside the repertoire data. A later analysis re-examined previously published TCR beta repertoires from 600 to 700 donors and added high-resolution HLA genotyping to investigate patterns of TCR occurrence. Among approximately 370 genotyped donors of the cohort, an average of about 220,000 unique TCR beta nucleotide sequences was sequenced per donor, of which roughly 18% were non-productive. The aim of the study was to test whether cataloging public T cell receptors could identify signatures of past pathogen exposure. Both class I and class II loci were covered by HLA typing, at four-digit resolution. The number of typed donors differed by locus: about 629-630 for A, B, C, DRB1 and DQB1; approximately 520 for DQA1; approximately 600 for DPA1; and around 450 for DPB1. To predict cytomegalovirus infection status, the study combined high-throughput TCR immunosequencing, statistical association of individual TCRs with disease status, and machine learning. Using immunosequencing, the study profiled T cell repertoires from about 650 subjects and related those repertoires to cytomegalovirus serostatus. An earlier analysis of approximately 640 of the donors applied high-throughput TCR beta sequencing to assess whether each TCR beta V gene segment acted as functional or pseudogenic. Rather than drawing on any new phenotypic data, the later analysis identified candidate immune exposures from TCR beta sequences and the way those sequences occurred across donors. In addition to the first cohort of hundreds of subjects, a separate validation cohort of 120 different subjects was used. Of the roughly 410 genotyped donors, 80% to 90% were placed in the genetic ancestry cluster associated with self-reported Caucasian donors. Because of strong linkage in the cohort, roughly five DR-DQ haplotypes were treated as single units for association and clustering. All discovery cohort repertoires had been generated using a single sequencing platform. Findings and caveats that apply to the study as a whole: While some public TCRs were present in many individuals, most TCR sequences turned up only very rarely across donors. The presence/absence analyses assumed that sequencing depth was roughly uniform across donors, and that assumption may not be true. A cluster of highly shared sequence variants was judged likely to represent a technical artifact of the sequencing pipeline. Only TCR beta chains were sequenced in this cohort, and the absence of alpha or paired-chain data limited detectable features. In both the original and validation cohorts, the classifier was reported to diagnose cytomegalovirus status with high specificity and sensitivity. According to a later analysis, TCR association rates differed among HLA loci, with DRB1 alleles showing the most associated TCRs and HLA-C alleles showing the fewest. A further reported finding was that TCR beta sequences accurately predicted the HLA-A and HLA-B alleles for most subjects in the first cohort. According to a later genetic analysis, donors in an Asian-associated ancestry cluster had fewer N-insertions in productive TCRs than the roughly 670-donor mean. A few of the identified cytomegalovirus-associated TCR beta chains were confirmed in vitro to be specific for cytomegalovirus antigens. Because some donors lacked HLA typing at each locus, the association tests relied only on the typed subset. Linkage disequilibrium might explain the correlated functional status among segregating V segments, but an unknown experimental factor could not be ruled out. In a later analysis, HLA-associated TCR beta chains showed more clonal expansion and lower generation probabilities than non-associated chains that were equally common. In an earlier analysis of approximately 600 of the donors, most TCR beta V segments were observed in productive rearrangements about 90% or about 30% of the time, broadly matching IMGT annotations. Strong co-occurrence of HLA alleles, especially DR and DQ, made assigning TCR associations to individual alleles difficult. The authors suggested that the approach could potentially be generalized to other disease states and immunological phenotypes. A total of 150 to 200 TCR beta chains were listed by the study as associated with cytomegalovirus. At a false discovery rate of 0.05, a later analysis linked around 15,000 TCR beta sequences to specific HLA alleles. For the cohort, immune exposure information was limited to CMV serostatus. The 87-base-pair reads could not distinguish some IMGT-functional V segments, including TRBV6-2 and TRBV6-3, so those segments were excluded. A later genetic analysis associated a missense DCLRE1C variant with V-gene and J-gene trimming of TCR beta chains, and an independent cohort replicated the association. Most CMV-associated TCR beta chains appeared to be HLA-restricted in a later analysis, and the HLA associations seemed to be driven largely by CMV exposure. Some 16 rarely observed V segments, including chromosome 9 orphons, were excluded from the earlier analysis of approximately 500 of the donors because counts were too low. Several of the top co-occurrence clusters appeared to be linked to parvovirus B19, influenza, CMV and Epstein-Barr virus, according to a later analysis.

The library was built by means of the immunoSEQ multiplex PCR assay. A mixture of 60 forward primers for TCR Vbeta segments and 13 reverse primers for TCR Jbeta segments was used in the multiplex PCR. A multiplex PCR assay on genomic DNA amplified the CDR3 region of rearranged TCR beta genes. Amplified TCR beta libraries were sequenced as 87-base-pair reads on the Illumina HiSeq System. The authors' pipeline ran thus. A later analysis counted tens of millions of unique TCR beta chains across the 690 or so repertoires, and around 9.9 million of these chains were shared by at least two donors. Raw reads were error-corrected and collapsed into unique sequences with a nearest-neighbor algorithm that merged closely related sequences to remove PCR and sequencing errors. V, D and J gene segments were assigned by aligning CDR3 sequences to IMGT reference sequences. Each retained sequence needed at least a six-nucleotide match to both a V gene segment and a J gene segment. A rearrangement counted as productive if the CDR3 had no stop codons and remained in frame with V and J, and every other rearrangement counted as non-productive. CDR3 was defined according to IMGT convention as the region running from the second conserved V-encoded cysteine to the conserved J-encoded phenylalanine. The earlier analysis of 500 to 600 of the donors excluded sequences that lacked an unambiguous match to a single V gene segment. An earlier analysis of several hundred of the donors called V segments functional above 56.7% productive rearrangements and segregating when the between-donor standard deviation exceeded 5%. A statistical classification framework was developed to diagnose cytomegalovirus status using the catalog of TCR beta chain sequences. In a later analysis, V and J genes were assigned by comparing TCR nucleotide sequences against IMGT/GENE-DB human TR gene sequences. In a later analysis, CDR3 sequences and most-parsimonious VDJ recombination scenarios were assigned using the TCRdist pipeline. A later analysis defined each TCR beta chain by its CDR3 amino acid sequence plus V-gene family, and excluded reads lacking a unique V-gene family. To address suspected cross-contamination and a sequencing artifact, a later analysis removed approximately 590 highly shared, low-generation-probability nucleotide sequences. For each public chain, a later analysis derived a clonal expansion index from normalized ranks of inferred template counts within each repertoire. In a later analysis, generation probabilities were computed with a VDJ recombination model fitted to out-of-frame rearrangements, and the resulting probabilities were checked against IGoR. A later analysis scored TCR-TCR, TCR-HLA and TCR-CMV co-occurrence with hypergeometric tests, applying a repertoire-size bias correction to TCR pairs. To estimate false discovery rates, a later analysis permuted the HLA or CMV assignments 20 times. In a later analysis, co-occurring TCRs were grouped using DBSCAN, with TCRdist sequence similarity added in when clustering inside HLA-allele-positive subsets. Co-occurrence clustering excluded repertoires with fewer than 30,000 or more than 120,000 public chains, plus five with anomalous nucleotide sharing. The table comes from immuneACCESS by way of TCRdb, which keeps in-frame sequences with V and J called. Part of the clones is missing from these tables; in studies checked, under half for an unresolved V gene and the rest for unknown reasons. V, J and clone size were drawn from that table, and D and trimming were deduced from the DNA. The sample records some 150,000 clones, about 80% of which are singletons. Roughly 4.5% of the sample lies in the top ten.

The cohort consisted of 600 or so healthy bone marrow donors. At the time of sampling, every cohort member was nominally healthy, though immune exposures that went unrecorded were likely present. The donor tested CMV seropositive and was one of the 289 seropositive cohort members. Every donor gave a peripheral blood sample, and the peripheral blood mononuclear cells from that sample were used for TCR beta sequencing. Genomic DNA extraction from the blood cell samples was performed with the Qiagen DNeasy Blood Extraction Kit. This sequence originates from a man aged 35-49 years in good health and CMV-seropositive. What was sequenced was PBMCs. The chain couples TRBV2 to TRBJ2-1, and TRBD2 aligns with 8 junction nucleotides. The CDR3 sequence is CASRTSDNNEQFF. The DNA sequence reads TGTGCCAGCAGGACTAGCGACAACAATGAGCAGTTCTTC.